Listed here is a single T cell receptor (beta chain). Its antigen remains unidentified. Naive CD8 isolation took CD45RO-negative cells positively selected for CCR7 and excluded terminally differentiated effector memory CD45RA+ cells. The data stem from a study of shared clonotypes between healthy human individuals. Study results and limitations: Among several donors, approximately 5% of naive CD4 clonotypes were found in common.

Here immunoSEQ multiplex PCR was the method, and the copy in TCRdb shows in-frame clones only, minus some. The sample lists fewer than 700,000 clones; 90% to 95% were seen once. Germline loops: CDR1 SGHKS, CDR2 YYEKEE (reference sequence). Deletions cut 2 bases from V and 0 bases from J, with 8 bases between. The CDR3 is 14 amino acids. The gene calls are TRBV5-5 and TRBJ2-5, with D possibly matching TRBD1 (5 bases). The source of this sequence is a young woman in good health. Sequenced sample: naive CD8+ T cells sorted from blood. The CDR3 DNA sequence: TGTGCCAGCAGCTTTTTCAGGGACCAAGAGACCCAGTACTTC. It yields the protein CASSFFRDQETQYF.